The 21 T cell receptor beta chains below come from one sample, sequenced in a study of T cells in localized non-small cell lung cancer. Using immunoSEQ multiplex PCR, the repertoire was profiled, and TCRdb retains in-frame clones only, with some absent. Seen here are about 30,000 clones, 70% to 90% observed once, and the top ten hold under 13%. The source was peripheral blood, collected before any cancer treatment. All receptors come from a woman between 35 and 75 years old with stage I lung adenocarcinoma.

Only one count was recorded for this clone. The chain is built from TRBV5-1 and TRBJ2-5, with a tentative D call TRBD1 (6 bases). CDR3 length: 14 residues. Looked up from germline, CDR1 is SGHRS and CDR2 is YFSETQ. The V gene lost 2 bases and the J gene lost 5 bases, with 13 bases spanning the gap. CDR3 sequence: CASSFTGPGETQYF. CDR3 bases: TGCGCCAGCAGCTTTACAGGGCCTGGGGAGACCCAGTACTTC.

The rearrangement links TRBV14 to TRBJ2-3; unclear D gene. This CDR3 has 15 residues. V gave up 2 bases and J gave up 2 bases, with 11 bases separating them. Per germline, CDR1 SGHDN and CDR2 FVKESK. This CDR3 is CASSQQATNTDTQYF. CDR3 nucleotide sequence: TGTGCCAGCAGCCAACAGGCGACGAACACAGATACGCAGTATTTT.

The rearrangement joins TRBV7-3 to TRBJ1-5; perhaps TRBD1 as D (5 bases). Germline CDR1 reads SGHTA; CDR2 reads FQGTGA. V was shortened by 0 bases and J by 6 bases, with 12 bases between the two germline ends. The CDR3 is 15 amino acids. The CDR3 spells CASSLTCRVAQPQHF. In DNA form, the CDR3 reads TGTGCCAGCAGCTTAACTTGCAGGGTCGCTCAGCCCCAGCATTTT. Using reference TRBV7-3 and TRBJ1-5 for the parts outside the CDR3, the full variable domain is GAGVSQTPSNKVTEKGKYVELRCDPISGHTALYWYRQSLGQGPEFLIYFQGTGAADDSGLPNDRFFAVRPEGSVSTLKIQRTERGDSAVYLCASSLTCRVAQPQHFGDGTRLSIL.

The chain combines TRBV10-1 with TRBJ2-1, with 7 bases fitting TRBD1. J lost 8 bases, V lost 2 bases, and 6 bases had no gene match. The V gene's germline CDR1 is WNHNN and CDR2 SYGVQD (reference sequence). The CDR3 sequence is 14 residues long. This CDR3 reads CASSERVGGHEQFF. Written as DNA, the CDR3 is TGCGCCAGCAGTGAGCGGGTAGGGGGCCATGAGCAGTTCTTC.

This chain links TRBV9 with TRBJ2-2, with TRBD2 matching over 7 bases. Germline V gene lookup returns CDR1 SGDLS and CDR2 YYNGEE. The V gene end was trimmed by 0 bases and the J gene end by 4 bases; junction bases not matched to a gene: 0. The CDR3 is 14 residues long. The DNA for the CDR3 is TGTGCCAGCAGCGTAGGGGGGGGCACCGGGGAGCTGTTTTTT. This encodes CASSVGGGTGELFF.

The genes are TRBV6-5 and TRBJ1-2; no definite D call. V lost 5 bases and J lost 5, with 18 bases in between. CDR1 and CDR2 from the germline V gene are MNHEY and SVGAGI. The CDR3 sequence is 15 residues long. The CDR3 coding sequence is TGTGCCAGCAGTAACCGGGAAAGCCCGGGGTATGGCTACACCTTC. Residues: CASSNRESPGYGYTF.

The chain carries TRBV7-6 and TRBJ2-1; possible D gene TRBD2, 5 bases. CDR3 length: 15 amino acids. CDR1 SGHVS and CDR2 FNYEAQ come from the germline V gene. The V end was cut by 5 bases, the J end by 3 bases, with 14 bases between. In nucleotides, the CDR3 is TGTGCCAGCAGCCCGGCGGGCTCTATCTACAATGAGCAGTTCTTC. Translation: CASSPAGSIYNEQFF.

The V and J genes are TRBV5-1 and TRBJ2-1; D perhaps matches TRBD2 (5 bases). Between the trimmed V and J ends, which lost 2 bases and 7 bases, there was a span of 10 bases. The CDR3 runs to 13 residues. The germline V gene encodes CDR1 SGHRS and CDR2 YFSETQ. CDR3 sequence: CASSFGRGNEQFF. The CDR3 region has the DNA TGCGCCAGCAGCTTTGGGCGAGGGAATGAGCAGTTCTTC.

The J gene is TRBJ1-2, the V gene TRBV28; D is uncertain. The CDR3 runs to 15 residues. V lost 10 bases and J 3 bases, leaving 21 bases between the germline ends. Germline V CDR1 and CDR2: MDHEN, SYDVKM. The DNA for the CDR3 is TGTGCCATCTATACCCAGAGATACGCATACTATGGCTACACCTTC. Its translation: CAIYTQRYAYYGYTF.

The chain uses TRBV2 and TRBJ2-1; weak D call: TRBD2 (5 bases). Trimming cost V 6 bases and J 8 bases, with 17 bases left between them. CDR3 length equals 14 residues. Germline CDR1 and CDR2: SNHLY and FYNNEI. The CDR3 DNA reads as TGTGCCAGCAGCGCGGACTTTATTGTCGATGAGCAGTTCTTC. Its translation is CASSADFIVDEQFF.

The chain combines TRBV9 with TRBJ1-1, with unresolved D. The germline V gene has CDR1 SGDLS and CDR2 YYNGEE. The CDR3 is 13 residues long. Trimming shortened V by 3 bases and J by 1 base, and 7 bases separated the two germline ends. The DNA of the CDR3 is TGTGCCAGCAGCGCCGGGTCGAACACTGAAGCTTTCTTT. As protein: CASSAGSNTEAFF.

The chain combines TRBV25-1 with TRBJ2-7, with 10 nucleotides matching TRBD2. CDR1 and CDR2 from the germline V gene are MGHDK and SYGVNS. The CDR3 length is 14 residues. V shed 4 bases and J 4 bases; nucleotides not matched to a gene: 4. The CDR3 DNA reads as TGTGCCAGCAGTGTTCTAGCGGGAGAATACGAGCAGTACTTC. Translated: CASSVLAGEYEQYF.

The rearrangement joins TRBV30 to TRBJ2-7, with D uncertain. V was clipped by 6 bases and J by 0 bases, with 15 bases between them. The CDR3 totals 14 residues. Germline V gene data show CDR1 as GTSNPN and CDR2 as SVGIG (reference sequence). CDR3 nucleotides: TGTGCCTGCCTCTACAGACATCTCTCCTACGAGCAGTACTTC. Its translation is CACLYRHLSYEQYF. The whole variable domain, remainder taken from reference TRBV30 and TRBJ2-7, is SQTIHQWPATLVQPVGSPLSLECTVEGTSNPNLYWYRQAAGRGLQLLFYSVGIGQISSEVPQNLSASRPQDRQFILSSKKLLLSDSGFYLCACLYRHLSYEQYFGPGTRLTVT.

This clone was counted a few times. The V gene is TRBV5-1, the J gene TRBJ2-7, with D hard to call. Germline V gives CDR1 SGHRS, CDR2 YFSETQ. Deletions cut 0 bases from V and 3 bases from J, with 4 bases between. The CDR3 spans 12 residues. CDR3 DNA: TGCGCCAGCAGCTTGGAGCGCTACGAGCAGTACTTC. This gives the protein CASSLERYEQYF.

The V and J genes are TRBV28 and TRBJ2-7; 10 bases line up with TRBD1. CDR3 size: 14 residues. V shed 6 bases and J 4 bases; nucleotides not matched to a gene: 6. CDR1 and CDR2 (germline): MDHEN, SYDVKM. This chain's CDR3 is CASSQGTGEYEQYF. CDR3 nucleotides: TGTGCCAGCAGCCAGGGGACAGGGGAGTACGAGCAGTACTTC.

V and J are TRBV11-3 and TRBJ2-3, with 8 positions matching TRBD1. Trimming took 1 base from V and 3 from J; bases not matched to a gene: 3. From germline, CDR1 is SGHNT and CDR2 YENEEA. The CDR3 covers 15 residues. The CDR3 bases are TGTGCCAGCAGCTTAGGAGGACAGGGAACAGATACGCAGTATTTT. Translated: CASSLGGQGTDTQYF.

The chain recombines TRBV7-2 with TRBJ1-2; D is uncertain. Germline assignment: CDR1 SGHTA and CDR2 FQGNSA. Trimming took 1 base from V and 2 from J, leaving 8 bases between them. The CDR3 extends over 14 amino acids. This CDR3 is CASSLEGRNYGYTF. The CDR3 nucleotides read TGTGCCAGCAGCTTAGAAGGCAGAAACTATGGCTACACCTTC.

The genes are TRBV4-2 and TRBJ1-1, with 7 bases fitting TRBD1. Losses at the gene ends were 3 bases for V and 0 bases for J; bases not matched to a gene: 10. There are 17 residues in the CDR3. From germline, CDR1 is LGHNA and CDR2 YNFKEQ. The CDR3 region is CASSQARQGMMNTEAFF. The CDR3 DNA is TGTGCCAGCAGCCAGGCTAGACAGGGCATGATGAACACTGAAGCTTTCTTT.

CDR3 coding DNA: TGTGCCATCAGTGAGTCGAAAGGACTACTCTACGAGCAGTACTTC. Encoded protein: CAISESKGLLYEQYF. V usage is TRBV10-3 and J usage is TRBJ2-7; weak D call: TRBD2 (6 bases). Germline-derived CDR1 and CDR2 are ENHRY and SYGVKD. Trimming cost V 0 bases and J 3 bases, with 12 bases left between them. The CDR3 has 15 amino acids.

In its sample, this clone was seen once. The chain recombines TRBV4-3 with TRBJ2-7; D could derive from TRBD1 or TRBD2 (6 bases each). With 4 bases removed from V and 4 bases from J, the gap between germline ends came to 17 bases. CDR1 is LGHNA, CDR2 YSLEER, per germline. This CDR3 is built from 15 residues. Here the CDR3 DNA reads TGCGCCAGCAGCCGAGAACAGGGAGGAATTTACGAGCAGTACTTC. Its protein is CASSREQGGIYEQYF.

The V and J genes are TRBV27 and TRBJ1-6; 8 bases agree with TRBD1. J gave up 0 bases and V 6 bases, and 4 bases lay outside the gene matches. This CDR3 comprises 16 residues. In germline, CDR1 is MNHEY, CDR2 SMNVEV (reference sequence). The CDR3 loop is CASRYRGDSYNSPLHF. Written as DNA, the CDR3 is TGTGCCAGCAGATACAGGGGGGACTCCTATAATTCACCCCTCCACTTT.